This TCR beta chain was retrieved from a study of CD8 T cells in ankylosing spondylitis. General study findings and limits: In peripheral blood, disease-linked CD8+ clones occurred at relatively low frequencies.

As concerns this clonotype: Its cognate antigen is unknown.

Trimming took off 3 bases at V and 4 bases at J, with 11 bases between the two ends. In germline, CDR1 is SGHDT, CDR2 YYEEEE. The CDR3 runs 14 residues. MiXCR, applied by TCRdb to the 5' RACE reads, yields one record per CDR3 protein. The table records some 130,000 distinct CDR3 sequences, approximately 9.7% of them present only once. The sample comprised blood, either unsorted or a sorted T cell fraction (not recorded which). The rearrangement links TRBV5-6 to TRBJ1-5, with D unclear. The source of this sequence is a male donor with ankylosing spondylitis or in good health (not recorded which). The CDR3: CASSYKGQNQPQHF. The CDR3 region has the DNA TGTGCCAGCAGCTATAAAGGGCAGAATCAGCCCCAGCATTTT.